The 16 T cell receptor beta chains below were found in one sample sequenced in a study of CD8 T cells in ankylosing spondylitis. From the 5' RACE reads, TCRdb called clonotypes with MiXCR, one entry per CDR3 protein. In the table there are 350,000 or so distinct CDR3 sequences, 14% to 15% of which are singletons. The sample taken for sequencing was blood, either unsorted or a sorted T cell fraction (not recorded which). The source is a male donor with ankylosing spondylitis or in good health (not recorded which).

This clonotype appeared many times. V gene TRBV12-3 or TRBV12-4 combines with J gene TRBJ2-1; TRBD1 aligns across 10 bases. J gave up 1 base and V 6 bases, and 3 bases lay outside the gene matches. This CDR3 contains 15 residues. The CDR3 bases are TGTGCCAGCAGGACGGACAGGGGGTCCTACAATGAGCAGTTCTTC. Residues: CASRTDRGSYNEQFF.

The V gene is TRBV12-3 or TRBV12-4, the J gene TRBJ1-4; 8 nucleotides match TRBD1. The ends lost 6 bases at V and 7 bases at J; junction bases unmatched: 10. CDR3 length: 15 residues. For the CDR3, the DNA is TGTGCCAGCAGGCCCAGCTTGGACAGGGTTGAAAAACTGTTTTTT. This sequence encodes CASRPSLDRVEKLFF.

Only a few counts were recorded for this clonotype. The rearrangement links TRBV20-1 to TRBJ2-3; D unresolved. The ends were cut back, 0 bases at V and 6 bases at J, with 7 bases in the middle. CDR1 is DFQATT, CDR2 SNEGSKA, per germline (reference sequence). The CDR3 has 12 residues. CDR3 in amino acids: CSARDTTDTQYF. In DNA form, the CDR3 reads TGCAGTGCTAGAGATACGACGGATACGCAGTATTTT.

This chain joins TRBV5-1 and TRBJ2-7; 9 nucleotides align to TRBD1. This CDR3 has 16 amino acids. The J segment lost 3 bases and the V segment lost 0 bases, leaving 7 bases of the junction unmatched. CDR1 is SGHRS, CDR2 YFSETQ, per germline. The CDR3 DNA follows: TGCGCCAGCAGCTTGGAGCCCGGGACAGGGCTCTACGAGCAGTACTTC. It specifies CASSLEPGTGLYEQYF.

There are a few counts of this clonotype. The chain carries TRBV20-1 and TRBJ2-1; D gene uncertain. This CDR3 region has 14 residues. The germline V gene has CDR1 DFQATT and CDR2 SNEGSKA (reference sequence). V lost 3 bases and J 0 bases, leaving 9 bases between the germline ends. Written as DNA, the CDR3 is TGCAGTGCTAGGGCGTCCAGCTCCTACAATGAGCAGTTCTTC. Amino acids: CSARASSSYNEQFF.

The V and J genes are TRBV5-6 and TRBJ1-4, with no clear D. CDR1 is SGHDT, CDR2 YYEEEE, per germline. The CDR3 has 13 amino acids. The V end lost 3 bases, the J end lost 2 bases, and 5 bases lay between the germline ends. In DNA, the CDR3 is TGTGCCAGCAGCTCGCGGACTAATGAAAAACTGTTTTTT. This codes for CASSSRTNEKLFF.

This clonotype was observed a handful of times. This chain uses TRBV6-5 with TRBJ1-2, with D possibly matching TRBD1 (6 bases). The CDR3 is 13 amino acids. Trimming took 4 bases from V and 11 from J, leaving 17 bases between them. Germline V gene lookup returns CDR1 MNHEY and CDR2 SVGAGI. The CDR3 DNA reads TGTGCCAGCAGTTCCCCGCGACAGGCACAATACACCTTC. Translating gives CASSSPRQAQYTF.

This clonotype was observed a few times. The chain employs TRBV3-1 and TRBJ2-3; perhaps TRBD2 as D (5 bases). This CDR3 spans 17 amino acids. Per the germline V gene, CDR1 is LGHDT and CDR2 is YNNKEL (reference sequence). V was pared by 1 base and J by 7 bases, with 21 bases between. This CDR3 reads CASSQGTPAGPGNTQYF. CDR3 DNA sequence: TGTGCCAGCAGCCAAGGGACCCCGGCGGGCCCCGGGAATACGCAGTATTTT.

The CDR3 here is CASSQPPPLAQYF. The CDR3 bases are TGTGCCAGCAGCCAACCCCCTCCTCTGGCCCAGTACTTC. This chain uses TRBV3-1 with TRBJ2-5, with D uncertain. This CDR3 is built from 13 residues. V lost 2 bases and J lost 9, with 13 bases in between. In germline, CDR1 is LGHDT, CDR2 YNNKEL (reference sequence).

The CDR3 DNA reads as TGTGCTAGTGGTACTCTTACAACTAATGAAAAACTGTTTTTT. Translated, it gives CASGTLTTNEKLFF. The rearrangement uses TRBV12-5 and TRBJ1-4; D is ambiguous. Trimming shortened V by 5 bases and J by 0 bases, and 7 bases separated the two germline ends. The CDR3 sequence is 14 residues long. Germline values: CDR1 LGHNT, CDR2 FRNRAP.

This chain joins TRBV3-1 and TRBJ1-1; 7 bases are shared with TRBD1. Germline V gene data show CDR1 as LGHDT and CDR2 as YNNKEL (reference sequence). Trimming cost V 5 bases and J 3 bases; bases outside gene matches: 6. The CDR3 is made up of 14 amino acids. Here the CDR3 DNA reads TGTGCCAGCAGCGCCACAGGGGCGGACACTGAAGCTTTCTTT. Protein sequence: CASSATGADTEAFF.

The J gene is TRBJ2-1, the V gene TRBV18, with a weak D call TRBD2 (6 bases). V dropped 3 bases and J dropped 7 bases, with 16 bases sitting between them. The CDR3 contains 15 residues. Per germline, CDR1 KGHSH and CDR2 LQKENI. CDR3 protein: CASSPGVGLANEQFF. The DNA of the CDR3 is TGTGCCAGCTCACCCGGGGTGGGACTTGCAAATGAGCAGTTCTTC. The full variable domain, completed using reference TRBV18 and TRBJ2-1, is NAGVMQNPRHLVRRRGQEARLRCSPMKGHSHVYWYRQLPEEGLKFMVYLQKENIIDESGMPKERFSAEFPKEGPSILRIQQVVRGDSAAYFCASSPGVGLANEQFFGPGTRLTVL.

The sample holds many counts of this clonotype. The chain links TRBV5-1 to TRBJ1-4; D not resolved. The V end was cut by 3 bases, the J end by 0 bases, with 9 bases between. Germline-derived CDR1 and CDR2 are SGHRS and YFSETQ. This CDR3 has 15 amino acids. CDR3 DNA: TGCGCCAGCAGCTCCGGGGATTCAACTAATGAAAAACTGTTTTTT. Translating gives CASSSGDSTNEKLFF.

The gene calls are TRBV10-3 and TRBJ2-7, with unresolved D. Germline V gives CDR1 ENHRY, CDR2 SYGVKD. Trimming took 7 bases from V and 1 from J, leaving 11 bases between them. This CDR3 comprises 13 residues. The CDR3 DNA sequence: TGTGCCATCAATCCTGCAGAATCCTACGAGCAGTACTTC. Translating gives CAINPAESYEQYF.

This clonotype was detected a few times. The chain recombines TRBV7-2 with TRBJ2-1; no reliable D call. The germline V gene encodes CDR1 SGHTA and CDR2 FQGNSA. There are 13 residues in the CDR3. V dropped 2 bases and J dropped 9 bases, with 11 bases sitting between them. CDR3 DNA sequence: TGTGCCAGCAGCTTAACCCTAACGGTTGAGCAGTTCTTC. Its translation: CASSLTLTVEQFF.

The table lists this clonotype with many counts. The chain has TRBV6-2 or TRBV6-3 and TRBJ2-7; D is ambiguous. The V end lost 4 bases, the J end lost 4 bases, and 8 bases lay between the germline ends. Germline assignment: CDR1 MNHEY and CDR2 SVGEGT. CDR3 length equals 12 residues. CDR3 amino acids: CASSWRMYEQYF. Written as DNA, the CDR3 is TGTGCCAGCAGTTGGCGGATGTACGAGCAGTACTTC.